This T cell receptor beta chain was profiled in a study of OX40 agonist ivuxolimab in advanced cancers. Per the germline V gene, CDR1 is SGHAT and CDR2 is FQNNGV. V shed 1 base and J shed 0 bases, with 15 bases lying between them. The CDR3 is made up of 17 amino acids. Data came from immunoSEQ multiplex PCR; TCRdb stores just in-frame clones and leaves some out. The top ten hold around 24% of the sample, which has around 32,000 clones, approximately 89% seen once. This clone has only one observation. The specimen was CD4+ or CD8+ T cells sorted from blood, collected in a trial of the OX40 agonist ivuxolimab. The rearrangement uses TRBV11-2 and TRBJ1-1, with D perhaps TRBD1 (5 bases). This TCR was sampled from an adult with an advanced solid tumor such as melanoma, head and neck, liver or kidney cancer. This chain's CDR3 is CASSLGGGAGLNTEAFF. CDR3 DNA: TGTGCCAGCAGCTTAGGCGGTGGAGCAGGGCTGAACACTGAAGCTTTCTTT.